This passage covers 14 T cell receptor beta chains from one sample sequenced in a study of T cells in tuberculosis. Repertoires were generated with immunoSEQ multiplex PCR, while TCRdb's copy carries only in-frame clones and drops some. The table lists 30,000 to 35,000 clones, over 85% of them singletons. Time point: new active TB diagnosis, blood taken before or within 7 days of starting treatment. Sequencing was performed on PBMCs, taken at tuberculosis diagnosis. The origin of the receptors is an adult with tuberculosis.

The chain uses TRBV10-3 and TRBJ2-3; weak D call: TRBD2 (6 bases). This CDR3 region has 14 residues. Germline CDR1 ENHRY, CDR2 SYGVKD. Trimming took off 4 bases at V and 5 bases at J, with 13 bases between the two ends. CDR3 loop: CAISAGGGVDTQYF. Written as DNA, the CDR3 is TGTGCCATCAGTGCGGGCGGAGGGGTAGATACGCAGTATTTT.

The chain employs TRBV28 and TRBJ2-7, with TRBD2 as a possible D gene (5 bases). The CDR3 covers 18 residues. Germline V gene data show CDR1 as MDHEN and CDR2 as SYDVKM. Trimming left V 10 bases short and J 0 bases short, with 28 bases between. In DNA, the CDR3 is TGTGCCACCAAGGGTCGACTAATGGTCCGACAAAGCTCCTACGAGCAGTACTTC. Translating gives CATKGRLMVRQSSYEQYF.

The chain recombines TRBV4-1 with TRBJ1-4; 9 positions agree with TRBD1. CDR3 length: 13 amino acids. Germline CDR1 reads MGHRA; CDR2 reads YSYEKL. V shed 4 bases and J 7 bases; nucleotides not matched to a gene: 1. The CDR3 region has the DNA TGCGCCAGCAGCCGACAGGGGGGTGAAAAACTGTTTTTT. Encoded protein: CASSRQGGEKLFF.

The chain recombines TRBV6-5 with TRBJ2-7; tentative D call: TRBD2 (6 bases). The V end lost 2 bases, the J end lost 4 bases, and 18 bases lay between the germline ends. The CDR3 has 16 amino acids. The germline gives CDR1 MNHEY, CDR2 SVGAGI. The CDR3 DNA reads TGTGCCAGCAGTTACGCCCCTAGCGATCCTTCTTACGAGCAGTACTTC. The encoded protein is CASSYAPSDPSYEQYF.

The gene calls are TRBV5-1 and TRBJ2-1; 8 bases are a match to TRBD1. V gave up 4 bases and J gave up 4 bases; unmatched junction bases: 10. The CDR3 consists of 16 residues. Germline CDR1 is SGHRS and CDR2 is YFSETQ. CDR3 protein: CASSNQPGGAYNEQFF. The CDR3, as DNA: TGCGCCAGCAGCAACCAGCCAGGGGGCGCATACAATGAGCAGTTCTTC.

The chain carries TRBV5-1 and TRBJ2-2; D unclear. The germline V gene has CDR1 SGHRS and CDR2 YFSETQ. The CDR3 is 12 residues long. Trimming shortened V by 7 bases and J by 0 bases, and 4 bases separated the two germline ends. The CDR3: CASPANTGELFF. For the CDR3, the DNA is TGCGCCAGCCCAGCGAACACCGGGGAGCTGTTTTTT.

The chain recombines TRBV27 with TRBJ2-1; tentative D call: TRBD1 (5 bases). This CDR3 has 13 amino acids. CDR1 is MNHEY, CDR2 SMNVEV, per germline (reference sequence). Deletions cut 5 bases from V and 5 bases from J, with 10 bases between. CDR3 residues: CASSPRGDNEQFF. The CDR3 DNA is TGTGCCAGCAGTCCTAGGGGTGACAATGAGCAGTTCTTC.

The CDR3 bases are TGTGCCAGCAGTACGCTAAGCGGGAGTGGGGAGACCCAGTACTTC. Protein: CASSTLSGSGETQYF. V gene TRBV28 combines with J gene TRBJ2-5; the match to TRBD2 covers 8 bases. Germline trimming cut 5 bases from V and 5 bases from J; bases unmatched to any gene: 10. Germline lookup yields CDR1 MDHEN and CDR2 SYDVKM. The CDR3 totals 15 residues.

This clone appeared once. The CDR3 here is CASSLDGTGFRGYTF. CDR3 nucleotides: TGTGCCAGCAGCTTAGATGGGACAGGGTTTCGTGGCTACACCTTC. J is TRBJ1-2 and V is TRBV11-2; 9 nucleotides line up with TRBD1. The junction had 6 bases not matched to a gene; V was cut back by 0 bases and J by 7 bases. This CDR3 has 15 amino acids. Germline-derived CDR1 and CDR2 are SGHAT and FQNNGV.

This chain links TRBV6-5 with TRBJ1-3; a weak D match, TRBD1 (5 bases). The germline V and J ends were trimmed by 6 bases and 0 bases, with 12 bases remaining between them. The germline gives CDR1 MNHEY, CDR2 SVGAGI. The CDR3 consists of 15 residues. CDR3 nucleotide sequence: TGTGCCAGCAGCGAGACGGGGGGCTCTGGAAACACCATATATTTT. It codes for CASSETGGSGNTIYF.

CDR3: CASAPDRDSPLHF. The DNA of the CDR3 is TGTGCCAGTGCTCCGGACAGGGACTCACCCCTCCACTTT. The V and J genes are TRBV19 and TRBJ1-6; TRBD1 matches 8 bases. V lost 8 bases and J lost 10; bases outside the gene matches: 7. CDR3 length: 13 residues. Germline values: CDR1 LNHDA, CDR2 SQIVND (reference sequence).

The V gene is TRBV6-6, the J gene TRBJ2-3, with 10 bases fitting TRBD2. The CDR3 runs to 14 residues. The ends lost 9 bases at V and 6 bases at J; junction bases unmatched: 9. The germline CDR1 and CDR2 sequences are MNHNY and SVGAGI (reference sequence). The CDR3 DNA reads TGTGCCAGTAGCGGGGGGAGAAGCGTGGATACGCAGTATTTT. It is translated as CASSGGRSVDTQYF.

This clone has just one count. The junction departs from germline at one end; a sequencing error may be responsible. This chain uses TRBV5-1 with TRBJ1-1, with a tentative D call TRBD1 (6 bases). CDR1 is SGHRS and CDR2 is YFSETQ in the germline V gene. The CDR3 is made up of 15 amino acids. The CDR3, as DNA: TGCGCCAGCAGCTTGGCAGGGGCCGCGAACCCTGAAGCTTTCTTT. Protein product: CASSLAGAANPEAFF. The full variable domain, rest sourced from reference TRBV5-1 and TRBJ1-1, is KAGVTQTPRYLIKTRGQQVTLSCSPISGHRSVSWYQQTPGQGLQFLFEYFSETQRNKGNFPGRFSGRQFSNSRSEMNVSTLELGDSALYLCASSLAGAANPEAFFGQGTRLTVV.

The chain combines TRBV2 with TRBJ2-2, with 8 bases identical to TRBD2. V lost 6 bases to trimming and J lost 0 bases; unmatched junction nucleotides: 6. Germline V gene data show CDR1 as SNHLY and CDR2 as FYNNEI. The CDR3 is 16 residues long. The CDR3 nucleotides are TGTGCCAGCAGCCGACTAGCGCCAGCGAACACCGGGGAGCTGTTTTTT. It translates to CASSRLAPANTGELFF.